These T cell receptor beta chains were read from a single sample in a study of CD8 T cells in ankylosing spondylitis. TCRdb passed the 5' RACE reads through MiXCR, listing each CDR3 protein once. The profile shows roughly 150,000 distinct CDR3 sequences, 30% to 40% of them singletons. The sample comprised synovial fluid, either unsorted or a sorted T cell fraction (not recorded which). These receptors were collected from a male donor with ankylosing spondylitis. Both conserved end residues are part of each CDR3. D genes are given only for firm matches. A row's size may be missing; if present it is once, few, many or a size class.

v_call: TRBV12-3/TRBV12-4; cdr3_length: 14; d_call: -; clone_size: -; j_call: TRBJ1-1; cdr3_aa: CASRRRDVDSEAFF; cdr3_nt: TGTGCCAGCAGACGAAGGGATGTCGACTCTGAAGCTTTCTTT
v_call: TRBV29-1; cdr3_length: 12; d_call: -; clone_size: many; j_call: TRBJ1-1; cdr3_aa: CSAHLMDTEAFF; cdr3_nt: TGCAGCGCGCACCTTATGGACACTGAAGCTTTCTTT
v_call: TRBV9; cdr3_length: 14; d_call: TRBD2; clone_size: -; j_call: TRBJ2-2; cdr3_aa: CASSVGGIGGELFF; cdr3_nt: TGTGCCAGCAGCGTGGGGGGGATAGGCGGGGAGCTGTTTTTT
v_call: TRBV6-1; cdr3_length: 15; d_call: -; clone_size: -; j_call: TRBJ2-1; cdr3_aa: CASSEGGLLSPEQFF; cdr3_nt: TGTGCCAGCAGTGAAGGTGGACTACTTTCCCCTGAGCAGTTCTTC
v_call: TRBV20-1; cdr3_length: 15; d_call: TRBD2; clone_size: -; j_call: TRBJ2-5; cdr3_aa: CSASGSGRAGETQYF; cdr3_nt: TGCAGTGCTAGTGGCAGCGGGAGGGCCGGGGAGACCCAGTACTTC
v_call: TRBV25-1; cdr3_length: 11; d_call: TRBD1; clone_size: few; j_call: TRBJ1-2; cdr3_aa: CASSERGRYTF; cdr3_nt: TGTGCCAGCAGTGAGAGGGGGCGATACACCTTC
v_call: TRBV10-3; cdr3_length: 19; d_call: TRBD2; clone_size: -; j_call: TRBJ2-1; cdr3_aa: CAISEPKGLAGETVNEQFF; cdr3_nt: TGTGCCATCAGTGAGCCGAAGGGACTAGCGGGAGAGACGGTGAATGAGCAGTTCTTC
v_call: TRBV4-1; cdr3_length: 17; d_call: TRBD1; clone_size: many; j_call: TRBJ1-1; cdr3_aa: CASSHGQGRYLNTEAFF; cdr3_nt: TGCGCCAGCAGCCACGGACAGGGTAGATATTTGAACACTGAAGCTTTCTTT
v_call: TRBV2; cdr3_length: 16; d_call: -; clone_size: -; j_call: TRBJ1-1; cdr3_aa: CASRLRGGQDNTEAFF; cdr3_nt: TGTGCCAGCAGGCTCCGGGGGGGGCAGGACAACACTGAAGCTTTCTTT
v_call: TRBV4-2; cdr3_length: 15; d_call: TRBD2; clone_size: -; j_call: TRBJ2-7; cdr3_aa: CASSLSSGTIYEQYF; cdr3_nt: TGTGCCAGCAGCCTCTCTAGCGGAACCATCTACGAGCAGTACTTC
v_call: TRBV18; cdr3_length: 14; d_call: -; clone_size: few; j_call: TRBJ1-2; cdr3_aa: CASSPSVTGGGYTF; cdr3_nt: TGTGCCAGCTCACCGTCCGTAACGGGAGGGGGCTACACCTTC
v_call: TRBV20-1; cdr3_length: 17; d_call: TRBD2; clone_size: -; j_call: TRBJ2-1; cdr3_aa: CSARGLAGGTSYNEQFF; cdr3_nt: TGCAGTGCTAGAGGACTAGCGGGGGGTACCTCCTACAATGAGCAGTTCTTC
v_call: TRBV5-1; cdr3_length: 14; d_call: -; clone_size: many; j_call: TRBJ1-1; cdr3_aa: CASSLARLNTEAFF; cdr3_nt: TGCGCCAGCAGCTTGGCCCGGTTGAACACTGAAGCTTTCTTT
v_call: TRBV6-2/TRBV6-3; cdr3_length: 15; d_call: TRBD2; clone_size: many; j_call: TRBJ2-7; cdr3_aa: CASTREGSGSYEQYF; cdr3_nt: TGTGCCAGCACAAGAGAAGGTAGCGGGTCCTACGAGCAGTACTTC
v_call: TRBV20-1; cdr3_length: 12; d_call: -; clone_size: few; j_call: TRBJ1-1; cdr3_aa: CSAPGLSTEAFF; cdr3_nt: TGCAGTGCCCCAGGACTGAGCACTGAAGCTTTCTTT
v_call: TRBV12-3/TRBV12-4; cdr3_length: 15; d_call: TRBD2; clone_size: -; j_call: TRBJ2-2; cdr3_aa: CASSLGGRVTGELFF; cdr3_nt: TGTGCCAGCAGTTTAGGGGGGAGGGTCACCGGGGAGCTGTTTTTT
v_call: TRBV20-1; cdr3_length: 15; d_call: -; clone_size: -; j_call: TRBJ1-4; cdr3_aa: CSARGPGAPNEKLFF; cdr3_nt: TGCAGTGCTAGAGGCCCAGGGGCTCCTAATGAAAAACTGTTTTTT
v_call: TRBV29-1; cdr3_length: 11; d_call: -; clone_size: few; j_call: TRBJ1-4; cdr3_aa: CSVNVGEKLFF; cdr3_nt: TGCAGCGTAAATGTAGGAGAAAAACTGTTTTTT
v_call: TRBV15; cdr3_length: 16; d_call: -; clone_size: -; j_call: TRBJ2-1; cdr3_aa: CATSRVGAEPYNEQFF; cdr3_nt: TGTGCCACCAGCAGAGTAGGGGCTGAACCCTACAATGAGCAGTTCTTC
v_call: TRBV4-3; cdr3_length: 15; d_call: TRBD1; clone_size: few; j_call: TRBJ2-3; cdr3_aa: CASSHGQGATDTQYF; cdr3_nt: TGCGCCAGCAGCCACGGACAGGGGGCTACAGATACGCAGTATTTT
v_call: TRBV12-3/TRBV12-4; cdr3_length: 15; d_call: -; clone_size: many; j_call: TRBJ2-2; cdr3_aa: CASSFGGTGTGELFF; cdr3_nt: TGTGCCAGCAGTTTTGGGGGGACGGGGACCGGGGAGCTGTTTTTT
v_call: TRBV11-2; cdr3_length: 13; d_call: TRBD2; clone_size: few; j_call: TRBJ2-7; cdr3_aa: CASSPGGYYEQYF; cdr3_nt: TGTGCCAGCAGCCCCGGGGGGTACTACGAGCAGTACTTC
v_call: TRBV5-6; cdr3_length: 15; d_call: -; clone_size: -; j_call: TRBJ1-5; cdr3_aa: CASSLGRYSNQPQHF; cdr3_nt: TGTGCCAGCAGCTTGGGCAGATATAGCAATCAGCCCCAGCATTTT
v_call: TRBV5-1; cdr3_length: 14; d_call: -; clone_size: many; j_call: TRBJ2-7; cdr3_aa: CASSSRADRYEQYF; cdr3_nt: TGCGCCAGCAGCTCCAGGGCAGACCGTTACGAGCAGTACTTC
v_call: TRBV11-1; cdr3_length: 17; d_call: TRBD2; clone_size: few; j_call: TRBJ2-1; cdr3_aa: CASSPLNSGGYYNEQFF; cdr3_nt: TGTGCCAGCAGCCCCCTCAATAGCGGGGGGTACTACAATGAGCAGTTCTTC
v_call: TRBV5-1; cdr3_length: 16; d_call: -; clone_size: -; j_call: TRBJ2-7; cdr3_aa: CASSLAPDRLTYEQYF; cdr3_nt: TGCGCCAGCAGCTTGGCGCCGGACAGACTTACTTACGAGCAGTACTTC
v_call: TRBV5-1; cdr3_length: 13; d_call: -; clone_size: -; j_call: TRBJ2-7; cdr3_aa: CASSYTGNYEQYF; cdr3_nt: TGCGCCAGCAGCTATACAGGGAACTACGAGCAGTACTTC
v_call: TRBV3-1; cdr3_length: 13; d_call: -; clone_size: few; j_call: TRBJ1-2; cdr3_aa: CASSQQGLYGYTF; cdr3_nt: TGTGCCAGCAGCCAACAAGGGTTATATGGCTACACCTTC
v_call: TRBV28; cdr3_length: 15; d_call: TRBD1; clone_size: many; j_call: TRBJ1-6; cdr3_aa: CASSAGTGPNSPLHF; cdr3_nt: TGTGCCAGCAGTGCCGGGACAGGGCCCAATTCACCCCTCCACTTT
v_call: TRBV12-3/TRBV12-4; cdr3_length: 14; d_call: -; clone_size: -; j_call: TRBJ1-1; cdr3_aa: CASSTSQGHPEAFF; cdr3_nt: TGTGCCAGCAGCACCTCTCAAGGGCACCCTGAAGCTTTCTTT
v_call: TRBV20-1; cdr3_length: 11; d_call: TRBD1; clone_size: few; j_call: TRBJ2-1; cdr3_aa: CSVETGVEQFF; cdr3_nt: TGCAGTGTCGAGACAGGGGTTGAGCAGTTCTTC
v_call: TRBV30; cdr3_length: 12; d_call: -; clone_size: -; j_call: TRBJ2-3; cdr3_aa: CAWRGNGDTQYF; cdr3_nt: TGTGCCTGGAGGGGGAACGGCGATACGCAGTATTTT
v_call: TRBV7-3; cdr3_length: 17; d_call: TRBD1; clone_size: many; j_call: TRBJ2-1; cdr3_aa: CASSASRGQGTYNEQFF; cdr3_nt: TGTGCCAGCAGCGCAAGTAGGGGACAGGGGACCTACAATGAGCAGTTCTTC